This is a list of T cell receptor beta chains from one sample in a study of CD8 T cells in ankylosing spondylitis. TCRdb re-called the 5' RACE reads with MiXCR, one entry per CDR3 protein. The sample has approximately 500,000 distinct CDR3 sequences, 10% to 15% seen once. The sample taken for sequencing was blood, either unsorted or a sorted T cell fraction (not recorded which). The receptor set was obtained from a male donor with ankylosing spondylitis. Both conserved end residues are trimmed from each CDR3. For some rows the clone size is stated as once, few or many, or as a class when expanded; others skip it.

V	J	size	CDR3
TRBV6-5	TRBJ1-3	.	ASSYSASAGNTIY
TRBV7-8	TRBJ1-1	.	ASSLGRGPEAF
TRBV3-1	TRBJ2-3	.	ASRTTGAIATQY
TRBV7-2	TRBJ2-5	few	ASSSRRGLQETQY
TRBV6-1	TRBJ1-4	many	ASSRAMGNEKLF
TRBV20-1	TRBJ2-1	.	SARVGDNEQF
TRBV5-6	TRBJ2-2	.	ASTRPATGELF
TRBV20-1	TRBJ1-1	many	SARRQRDTEAF
TRBV11-2	TRBJ2-6	many	ASSLAGISGANVLT
TRBV20-1	TRBJ2-3	.	SAHLPWRVTDTQY
TRBV25-1	TRBJ1-1	few	ASSGRTEAF
TRBV10-3	TRBJ2-1	many	AISVSTGDRRNEQF
TRBV25-1	TRBJ2-5	many	ASSEYRLSEETQY
TRBV25-1	TRBJ1-3	.	ASSQGVRNTIY
TRBV10-3	TRBJ1-1	few	AISEKGSDTEAF
TRBV27	TRBJ2-3	few	ASSFGGLAGETDTQY
TRBV5-1	TRBJ1-1	many	ASSSQANTEAF
TRBV7-2	TRBJ1-1	many	ASSLLGVMNTEAF